This TCR beta chain is drawn from a study of control samples from healthy donors and cancer patients. There are a few counts of this clone. Produced via immunoSEQ multiplex PCR; TCRdb's table is partial and in-frame only. The sample carries roughly 100,000 clones, around four fifths recorded once. The CDR3 has 14 residues. V lost 4 bases, J lost 3 bases, and 2 bases stayed unmatched. Germline V gene lookup returns CDR1 LGHNA and CDR2 YSLEER. This TCR was recovered from a woman in her fifties or sixties in good health. The chain combines TRBV4-3 with TRBJ2-7; 11 bases fit TRBD2. Sequencing was done on a sample of blood. The CDR3: CASSPGLAGYEQYF. The CDR3 DNA reads as TGCGCCAGCAGCCCTGGACTAGCGGGCTACGAGCAGTACTTC.